These 32 T cell receptor beta chains were all obtained from the same sample, sequenced in a study of shared clonotypes between healthy human individuals. Sequencing was performed with immunoSEQ multiplex PCR; in TCRdb, only in-frame clones are kept and a portion is missing. The data contain 2 million to 2.5 million clones, 85% to 95% of them singletons. Positively selected for CCR7, the CD45RO-negative cells used as naive CD8 cells excluded terminally differentiated effector memory CD45RA+ cells. The material sequenced was naive CD8+ T cells sorted from blood. The receptors shown here come from a man aged 18 to 29 in good health.

The rearrangement links TRBV2 to TRBJ1-2; D gene ambiguous. Germline V lookup: CDR1 SNHLY, CDR2 FYNNEI. There are 13 residues in the CDR3. V was cut by 6 bases and J by 0 bases, with 8 bases left in between. CDR3 in amino acids: CASRGDSNYGYTF. The DNA of the CDR3 is TGTGCCAGCAGGGGAGACTCTAACTATGGCTACACCTTC.

The CDR3 DNA reads as TGTGCCAGCAGTTCCCTAGCCTTCCGGGAGCAGTACTTC. Translating gives CASSSLAFREQYF. V is TRBV27 and J is TRBJ2-7; possible D gene TRBD2, 5 bases. Germline CDR1 is MNHEY and CDR2 is SMNVEV (reference sequence). V was pared by 4 bases and J by 7 bases, with 14 bases between. The CDR3 totals 13 residues.

The V and J genes are TRBV4-1 and TRBJ1-4, with D maybe TRBD1 (6 bases). CDR1 and CDR2 from the germline V gene are MGHRA and YSYEKL. V lost 4 bases and J 0 bases, leaving 15 bases between the germline ends. CDR3 size: 17 residues. The CDR3 loop is CASSPGQLIATNEKLFF. In DNA form, the CDR3 reads TGCGCCAGCAGCCCCGGACAGCTAATTGCAACTAATGAAAAACTGTTTTTT.

The rearrangement uses TRBV5-1 and TRBJ2-5; D might be TRBD1 or TRBD2, each matching 5 bases. Germline lookup yields CDR1 SGHRS and CDR2 YFSETQ. The CDR3 covers 13 residues. Trimming took 4 bases from V and 5 from J, leaving 12 bases between them. CDR3 sequence (DNA): TGCGCCAGCAGCGGCAGGGACGGGGAGACCCAGTACTTC. Translating it yields CASSGRDGETQYF.

The chain links TRBV5-4 to TRBJ1-5, with a weak D call TRBD1 (5 bases). Germline CDR1 is SGHNT and CDR2 is YYREEE (reference sequence). Trimming removed 3 bases from V and 3 bases from J, with 19 bases in between. The CDR3 runs 17 residues. The CDR3 DNA sequence: TGTGCCAGCAGCTCGGCCCTAGGGAGGGACTTCAATCAGCCCCAGCATTTT. Its translation: CASSSALGRDFNQPQHF.

The chain joins TRBV18 to TRBJ2-1, with a tentative D call TRBD1 (5 bases). CDR1 is KGHSH, CDR2 LQKENI, per germline. V was trimmed by 3 bases and J by 4 bases, leaving 13 bases between them. CDR3 length: 15 amino acids. The CDR3 nucleotides are TGTGCCAGCTCACCCGGTCGGACACCTTACAATGAGCAGTTCTTC. Its translation: CASSPGRTPYNEQFF.

CDR3 in DNA: TGTGCCAGTAGTATAGAAGCTAGCGGGGGGGGTTGGCAGTATTTT. Encoded protein: CASSIEASGGGWQYF. The chain joins TRBV19 to TRBJ2-3, with TRBD2 matching over 12 bases. The CDR3 sequence is 15 residues long. The J segment lost 11 bases and the V segment lost 0 bases, leaving 6 bases of the junction unmatched. CDR1 is LNHDA, CDR2 SQIVND, per germline (reference sequence).

For this clone: One end of the junction is discordant with germline, which a read error may explain. The chain employs TRBV7-7 and TRBJ2-1; unclear D gene. Per germline, CDR1 SSHAT and CDR2 FNYEAQ (reference sequence). The CDR3 totals 13 residues. CDR3 in amino acids: CASSRNSYNEQFF. The CDR3 nucleotides read TGTGCTAGCAGCCGAAACTCCTACAATGAGCAGTTCTTC.

V gene TRBV6-5 combines with J gene TRBJ2-7; 7 nucleotides align to TRBD1. The CDR3 is 15 amino acids. Germline V CDR1 and CDR2: MNHEY, SVGAGI. V was clipped by 2 bases and J by 2 bases; unmatched bases: 6. CDR3 nucleotides: TGTGCCAGCAGTTACCGATCCGGGACAGCCTACGAGCAGTACTTC. As protein: CASSYRSGTAYEQYF.

The chain uses TRBV10-3 and TRBJ1-5; TRBD1 matches at 7 bases. V gave up 0 bases and J gave up 0 bases; unmatched junction bases: 2. Germline V lookup: CDR1 ENHRY, CDR2 SYGVKD. This CDR3 is built from 16 residues. CDR3 loop: CAISESTGVSNQPQHF. In DNA, the CDR3 is TGTGCCATCAGTGAGTCCACAGGGGTTAGCAATCAGCCCCAGCATTTT.

The chain links TRBV27 to TRBJ2-3; D perhaps matches TRBD1 (5 bases). This CDR3 region has 15 residues. Looked up from germline, CDR1 is MNHEY and CDR2 is SMNVEV (reference sequence). V gave up 8 bases and J gave up 1 base, with 16 bases separating them. The CDR3 nucleotides read TGTGCCAGCGTACGAACAGGTGTCGGCACAGATACGCAGTATTTT. Amino acids: CASVRTGVGTDTQYF.

The chain couples TRBV10-1 to TRBJ2-7; 15 nucleotides align to TRBD2. The germline gives CDR1 WNHNN, CDR2 SYGVQD (reference sequence). V shed 9 bases, J shed 6 bases, and the junction held 9 bases outside the gene matches. This CDR3 contains 15 residues. The CDR3 coding sequence is TGCGCCAGTAGGACTAGCGGGAGGGCCTGGCGCGAGCAGTACTTC. This sequence encodes CASRTSGRAWREQYF.

The CDR3 loop reads CASDPLPLANTRGGELFF. CDR3 nucleotides: TGTGCCAGCGACCCCCTCCCGCTCGCGAATACTAGAGGCGGGGAGCTGTTTTTT. The V call is TRBV7-9, the J call TRBJ2-2; maybe TRBD2 (5 bases). The CDR3 length is 18 residues. Germline CDR1 is SEHNR and CDR2 is FQNEAQ (reference sequence). The ends were cut back, 8 bases at V and 7 bases at J, with 29 bases in the middle.

The rearrangement joins TRBV10-2 to TRBJ1-2, with 7 bases lining up with TRBD1. The germline gives CDR1 WSHSY, CDR2 SAAADI. The V and J ends lost 4 bases and 0 bases, in that order; junction bases with no gene match: 5. The CDR3 runs to 15 residues. CDR3 amino acids: CASSGPTGTNYGYTF. The CDR3 coding sequence is TGCGCCAGCAGTGGACCGACAGGGACTAACTATGGCTACACCTTC.

V is TRBV11-2 and J is TRBJ2-7; D remains unclear. V lost 5 bases, J lost 1 base, and 12 bases lay in between. The length of the CDR3 is 14 residues. CDR1 SGHAT and CDR2 FQNNGV come from the germline V gene. CDR3 loop: CASSTSAPSYEQYF. Here the CDR3 DNA reads TGTGCCAGCAGCACCTCAGCCCCTTCCTACGAGCAGTACTTC. Based on the CDR3 plus reference TRBV11-2 and TRBJ2-7, the full variable domain is EAGVAQSPRYKIIEKRQSVAFWCNPISGHATLYWYQQILGQGPKLLIQFQNNGVVDDSQLPKDRFSAERLKGVDSTLKIQPAKLEDSAVYLCASSTSAPSYEQYFGPGTRLTVT.

This chain connects TRBV18 to TRBJ2-7; perhaps D is TRBD1 or TRBD2 (5 bases each). Looked up from germline, CDR1 is KGHSH and CDR2 is LQKENI. The CDR3 contains 16 residues. V lost 2 bases, J lost 0 bases, and 14 bases lay in between. Written as DNA, the CDR3 is TGTGCCAGCTCACCATTCGGCATTGGGGGCTCCTACGAGCAGTACTTC. The encoded protein is CASSPFGIGGSYEQYF.

On this clone itself: At the DNA level, this CDR3 is encoded by other sequences in the same sample as well. This chain uses TRBV19 with TRBJ2-1; D is unresolved. V shed 1 base and J shed 0 bases, with 7 bases lying between them. The CDR3 loop spans 15 amino acids. The germline V gene encodes CDR1 LNHDA and CDR2 SQIVND (reference sequence). CDR3 nucleotides: TGTGCCAGTAGTATAGCCGGTAGCTCCTACAATGAGCAGTTCTTC. Translating it yields CASSIAGSSYNEQFF.

Only one count was recorded for this clone. The chain recombines TRBV19 with TRBJ1-1, with TRBD1 as a possible D gene (5 bases). Germline V gene lookup returns CDR1 LNHDA and CDR2 SQIVND (reference sequence). CDR3 length: 12 residues. Trimming removed 6 bases from V and 6 bases from J, with 11 bases in between. CDR3 amino acids: CASRSGGAEAFF. For the CDR3, the DNA is TGTGCCAGTAGATCGGGGGGGGCTGAAGCTTTCTTT.

The chain has TRBV5-6 and TRBJ2-2; 7 nucleotides align to TRBD2. The CDR3 extends over 17 amino acids. Germline V gives CDR1 SGHDT, CDR2 YYEEEE. The V gene end was trimmed by 3 bases and the J gene end by 6 bases; junction bases not matched to a gene: 14. DNA for the CDR3: TGTGCCAGCAGCTGGCAGCCGGGCGGGAGTTTGTCCGGGGAGCTGTTTTTT. This codes for CASSWQPGGSLSGELFF.

This chain links TRBV27 with TRBJ1-2; 9 bases fit TRBD1. V lost 7 bases to trimming and J lost 4 bases; unmatched junction nucleotides: 16. CDR3 size: 17 residues. Looked up from germline, CDR1 is MNHEY and CDR2 is SMNVEV (reference sequence). The CDR3 sequence: CASTPGTGLSFSYGYTF. CDR3 sequence (DNA): TGTGCCAGCACCCCCGGGACAGGGTTATCTTTTAGCTATGGCTACACCTTC.

The chain carries TRBV11-2 and TRBJ2-3, with 10 bases lining up with TRBD1. This CDR3 spans 17 amino acids. V lost 3 bases to trimming and J lost 5 bases; unmatched junction nucleotides: 11. From germline, CDR1 is SGHAT and CDR2 FQNNGV. The CDR3 region is CASSFPPRQGAGDTQYF. The DNA of the CDR3 is TGTGCCAGCAGCTTCCCCCCTCGACAGGGGGCCGGAGATACGCAGTATTTT.

The chain joins TRBV4-3 to TRBJ2-1; the D gene is possibly TRBD2 (6 bases). V lost 1 base to trimming and J lost 7 bases, with 17 bases between them. The CDR3 is made up of 16 amino acids. Germline V gene data show CDR1 as LGHNA and CDR2 as YSLEER. CDR3 sequence reads: CASSQGTGAPVNEQFF. CDR3 sequence (DNA): TGCGCCAGCAGCCAAGGAACGGGAGCCCCAGTAAATGAGCAGTTCTTC.

This chain connects TRBV10-3 to TRBJ1-3; no clear D gene. This CDR3 is 15 amino acids long. Trimming removed 4 bases from V and 2 bases from J, with 12 bases in between. From germline, CDR1 is ENHRY and CDR2 SYGVKD. CDR3 sequence: CAISGLHKAGNTIYF. For the CDR3, the DNA is TGTGCCATCAGTGGATTACATAAGGCTGGAAACACCATATATTTT.

The chain couples TRBV4-1 to TRBJ2-3; 7 bases map to TRBD2. With V trimmed by 1 base and J by 6 bases, 13 bases remained unmatched. The V gene's germline CDR1 is MGHRA and CDR2 YSYEKL. CDR3 length equals 17 residues. CDR3 in amino acids: CASSQVPREALGDTQYF. The DNA of the CDR3 is TGCGCCAGCAGCCAAGTGCCCCGGGAGGCCCTCGGGGATACGCAGTATTTT.

CDR3 sequence reads: CASSGTSGDEQFF. CDR3 nucleotides: TGTGCCAGCAGTGGCACTAGCGGCGATGAGCAGTTCTTC. The chain has TRBV25-1 and TRBJ2-1, with 8 bases that match TRBD2. The V gene's germline CDR1 is MGHDK and CDR2 SYGVNS. This CDR3 region has 13 residues. V dropped 4 bases and J dropped 8; count of bases not matched to a gene: 4.

The rearrangement uses TRBV27 and TRBJ1-1, with no clear D. This CDR3 comprises 14 residues. Germline CDR1 MNHEY, CDR2 SMNVEV (reference sequence). V lost 7 bases and J 2 bases, leaving 14 bases between the germline ends. The CDR3 nucleotides read TGTGCCAGCAATCCGATTCCAGTTAACACTGAAGCTTTCTTT. Translating it yields CASNPIPVNTEAFF.

The chain recombines TRBV28 with TRBJ1-5, with a possible D match to TRBD1 (6 bases). Per the germline V gene, CDR1 is MDHEN and CDR2 is SYDVKM. The CDR3 has 13 amino acids. V lost 11 bases and J lost 3, with 14 bases in between. CDR3: CAGTGSFNQPQHF. The CDR3 DNA reads as TGTGCCGGAACAGGGTCCTTCAATCAGCCCCAGCATTTT.

The chain employs TRBV11-3 and TRBJ2-5; D call uncertain. CDR3 length equals 14 residues. Deletions cut 3 bases from V and 4 bases from J, with 12 bases between. Germline V gives CDR1 SGHNT, CDR2 YENEEA. The CDR3 loop reads CASSLGQPGETQYF. CDR3 nucleotides: TGTGCCAGCAGCTTGGGTCAACCCGGAGAGACCCAGTACTTC.

The rearrangement uses TRBV10-3 and TRBJ2-7, with 8 bases identical to TRBD1. CDR3 length: 13 residues. Germline values: CDR1 ENHRY, CDR2 SYGVKD. Trimming cost V 1 base and J 5 bases; bases outside gene matches: 1. The DNA of the CDR3 is TGTGCCATCAGTGAGTTACAGGGGGACGAGCAGTACTTC. Its protein product is CAISELQGDEQYF.

The rearrangement links TRBV25-1 to TRBJ2-5, with D tentatively TRBD1 or TRBD2 (5 bases each). Trimming cost V 4 bases and J 14 bases, with 17 bases left between them. From germline, CDR1 is MGHDK and CDR2 SYGVNS. CDR3 length: 12 amino acids. CDR3 DNA: TGTGCCAGCAGTGGTCCCCGAGGGGTAGCCTACTTC. Its translation: CASSGPRGVAYF.

The V and J genes are TRBV13 and TRBJ2-1, with 10 bases aligning to TRBD2. The CDR3 sequence is 18 residues long. The trim removed 6 bases at V and 4 bases at J, leaving 15 bases unmatched. Germline-derived CDR1 and CDR2 are PRHDT and FYEKMQ (reference sequence). The CDR3 here is CASSFLLAGSLPYNEQFF. In DNA, the CDR3 is TGTGCCAGCAGTTTCCTACTAGCGGGGTCCCTTCCTTACAATGAGCAGTTCTTC.

As to this clone: Other DNA sequences of this sample code for an identical CDR3. This chain joins TRBV29-1 and TRBJ1-2, with D tentatively TRBD1 (6 bases). Germline CDR1 and CDR2: SQVTM and ANQGSEA. The V and J ends lost 3 bases and 4 bases respectively, with 6 bases between them. This CDR3 spans 11 amino acids. CDR3 nucleotide sequence: TGCAGCGTTGAGACAGGCTATGGCTACACCTTC. Translated: CSVETGYGYTF.